A single sample gave rise to the 20 T cell receptor beta chains below, sequenced in a study of Graves' ophthalmopathy and Graves' hyperthyroidism. RNA transcripts were the template, and TCR beta CDR3 regions were amplified from them. Second-round multiplex PCR followed a first-round RT-PCR using HTBI primers. Each CDR3 protein is one row after TCRdb ran MiXCR on the multiplex PCR reads. This sample carries a few hundred thousand distinct CDR3 sequences, around 20% of them seen once, and the ten largest clones take under 3.5%. Material for sequencing was peripheral blood. Receptor source: a woman between 18 and 30 years old with stable Graves' hyperthyroidism.

J is TRBJ1-1 and V is TRBV12-3 or TRBV12-4, with 8 bases fitting TRBD1. This CDR3 has 16 amino acids. Trimming removed 6 bases from V and 0 bases from J; junction bases left unmatched: 9. CDR3 in DNA: TGTGCCAGCAGGGACGAGACAGGGGCGATGAACACTGAAGCTTTCTTT. As protein: CASRDETGAMNTEAFF.

This clonotype occurred many times. This sequence joins TRBV12-3 or TRBV12-4 and TRBJ1-1; D remains unclear. The length of the CDR3 is 13 residues. V dropped 2 bases and J dropped 2 bases, with 6 bases sitting between them. CDR3 DNA: TGTGCCAGCAGTTTATCGGTAAACACTGAAGCTTTCTTT. This sequence encodes CASSLSVNTEAFF.

This clonotype came up many times. This sequence joins TRBV24-1 and TRBJ1-2; D remains ambiguous. The germline CDR1 and CDR2 sequences are KGHDR and SFDVKD. V lost 4 bases to trimming and J lost 3 bases, with 5 bases between them. This CDR3 comprises 12 residues. The CDR3 DNA is TGTGCCACCAGTGACACCGACTATGGCTACACCTTC. Amino acids: CATSDTDYGYTF.

This clonotype was observed at least ten times. The chain employs TRBV10-3 and TRBJ1-1, with D possibly matching TRBD1 (5 bases). CDR1 is ENHRY and CDR2 is SYGVKD in the germline V gene. Trimming pared 6 bases from V and 4 bases from J, leaving 12 bases between. This CDR3 has 13 amino acids. The chain's CDR3 is CAIRETESTEAFF. In DNA form, the CDR3 reads TGTGCCATCAGAGAGACAGAAAGCACTGAAGCTTTCTTT.

This clonotype was counted at least ten times. This chain connects TRBV6-1 to TRBJ1-1; a weak D match, TRBD1 (6 bases). The length of the CDR3 is 14 residues. The V gene's germline CDR1 is MNHNS and CDR2 SASEGT. V lost 0 bases, J lost 5 bases, and 10 bases lay in between. The CDR3 bases are TGTGCCAGCAGTGAAGCCGGGACAATTACTGAAGCTTTCTTT. It specifies CASSEAGTITEAFF.

This clonotype was seen many times. The rearrangement links TRBV29-1 to TRBJ2-7, with unresolved D. With 5 bases removed from V and 0 bases from J, the gap between germline ends came to 8 bases. CDR3 length equals 12 residues. The germline gives CDR1 SQVTM, CDR2 ANQGSEA. CDR3 sequence (DNA): TGCAGCGTTCGGACGGACTCCTACGAGCAGTACTTC. This encodes CSVRTDSYEQYF.

The chain combines TRBV28 with TRBJ2-2; 7 nucleotides align to TRBD1. Trimming took 6 bases from V and 6 from J; bases not matched to a gene: 10. Germline lookup yields CDR1 MDHEN and CDR2 SYDVKM. CDR3 size: 15 residues. The CDR3 protein is CASSGDRVPSGELFF. The CDR3 region has the DNA TGTGCCAGCAGCGGAGACAGGGTCCCATCCGGGGAGCTGTTTTTT.

This clonotype was counted at least ten times. The chain uses TRBV4-1 and TRBJ2-5; 8 bases fit TRBD1. The CDR3 is 15 amino acids. Germline-derived CDR1 and CDR2 are MGHRA and YSYEKL. V shed 3 bases, J shed 5 bases, and the junction held 8 bases outside the gene matches. The CDR3 here is CASSHPDREFETQYF. CDR3 nucleotide sequence: TGCGCCAGCAGCCATCCGGACAGGGAATTCGAGACCCAGTACTTC.

This clonotype was picked up many times. The J gene is TRBJ2-5, the V gene TRBV3-1; 7 bases are shared with TRBD1. CDR3 length: 15 residues. CDR1 and CDR2 (germline): LGHDT, YNNKEL (reference sequence). The junction had 4 bases not matched to a gene; V was cut back by 1 base and J by 2 bases. The DNA of the CDR3 is TGTGCCAGCAGCCAAGCTCTGGGACAGCAAGAGACCCAGTACTTC. It yields the protein CASSQALGQQETQYF.

To note about this clonotype: The CDR3 does not end in the conserved phenylalanine or tryptophan, so this is likely a read error. The rearrangement uses TRBV11-1 and TRBJ1-1; D remains ambiguous. Trimming removed 1 base from V and 4 bases from J, with 7 bases in between. Germline assignment: CDR1 SGHAT and CDR2 FQDESV (reference sequence). The CDR3 is 13 amino acids. CDR3 sequence: CASSLDGRTEAFS. The DNA for the CDR3 is TGTGCCAGCAGCTTAGACGGGCGCACTGAAGCTTTCTCT.

This clonotype turned up a few times. This sequence joins TRBV12-3 or TRBV12-4 and TRBJ1-2; D perhaps matches TRBD1 (6 bases). CDR3 length: 14 amino acids. V was pared by 5 bases and J by 4 bases, with 14 bases between. Here the CDR3 DNA reads TGTGCCAGCAGTCCCGACAGGTTTGGCTATGGCTACACCTTC. It encodes CASSPDRFGYGYTF.

This clonotype has a count of ten or more. The chain combines TRBV19 with TRBJ1-6, with 10 bases identical to TRBD1. V trimming: 5 bases; J trimming: 10 bases; junction bases outside the gene matches: 5. Germline V lookup: CDR1 LNHDA, CDR2 SQIVND (reference sequence). CDR3 length: 14 amino acids. The CDR3, as DNA: TGTGCCAGTAGTCCCGGACAGGGGGACTCACCCCTCCACTTT. It translates to CASSPGQGDSPLHF.

The sample holds many counts of this clonotype. The V gene is TRBV18, the J gene TRBJ2-7; 9 bases are a match to TRBD2. This CDR3 contains 15 residues. J lost 3 bases, V lost 2 bases, and 5 bases had no gene match. From germline, CDR1 is KGHSH and CDR2 LQKENI. CDR3 amino acids: CASSPRGGRDYEQYF. The CDR3 DNA sequence: TGTGCCAGCTCACCAAGGGGCGGGAGGGACTACGAGCAGTACTTC.

This clonotype was seen ten or more times. The chain joins TRBV7-2 to TRBJ2-5; 12 bases agree with TRBD2. Trimming removed 6 bases from V and 1 base from J; junction bases left unmatched: 9. The V gene's germline CDR1 is SGHTA and CDR2 FQGNSA. The CDR3 spans 17 residues. This chain's CDR3 is CASSPPLAGGFQETQYF. The CDR3, as DNA: TGTGCCAGCAGTCCCCCCCTAGCGGGAGGGTTCCAAGAGACCCAGTACTTC. Full variable domain (outside the CDR3, taken from reference TRBV7-2 and TRBJ2-5): GAGVSQSPSNKVTEKGKDVELRCDPISGHTALYWYRQSLGQGLEFLIYFQGNSAPDKSGLPSDRFSAERTGGSVSTLTIQRTQQEDSAVYLCASSPPLAGGFQETQYFGPGTRLLVL.

This clonotype was counted between two and nine times. The J gene is TRBJ2-3, the V gene TRBV2; 11 positions agree with TRBD1. This CDR3 is 14 amino acids long. The ends lost 7 bases at V and 4 bases at J; junction bases unmatched: 4. Germline V CDR1 and CDR2: SNHLY, FYNNEI. The CDR3, as DNA: TGTGCCAGCACCCGGGACAGGGGGTCAGATACGCAGTATTTT. This translates into CASTRDRGSDTQYF.

This clonotype was found many times. The chain combines TRBV6-2 or TRBV6-3 with TRBJ2-5, with D unclear. Trimming took 6 bases from V and 4 from J, leaving 12 bases between them. Germline V lookup: CDR1 MNHEY, CDR2 SVGEGT. The CDR3 totals 13 residues. DNA for the CDR3: TGTGCCAGCAGCCCCGGACGGCCAGAGACCCAGTACTTC. Protein: CASSPGRPETQYF.

The chain is built from TRBV28 and TRBJ1-1; D call uncertain. The CDR3 consists of 12 residues. Germline-derived CDR1 and CDR2 are MDHEN and SYDVKM. V was trimmed by 6 bases and J by 11 bases, leaving 16 bases between them. The CDR3 here is CASSTLVSRAFF. The CDR3 DNA reads as TGTGCCAGCAGCACCCTAGTTTCTCGGGCTTTCTTT. Looking up the rest from reference TRBV28 and TRBJ1-1 gives the full variable domain: DVKVTQSSRYLVKRTGEKVFLECVQDMDHENMFWYRQDPGLGLRLIYFSYDVKMKEKGDIPEGYSVSREKKERFSLILESASTNQTSMYLCASSTLVSRAFFGQGTRLTVV.

V gene TRBV18 combines with J gene TRBJ2-1; TRBD2 matches 8 bases. V lost 0 bases, J lost 5 bases, and 3 bases stayed unmatched. Germline loops: CDR1 KGHSH, CDR2 LQKENI. The CDR3 loop spans 15 amino acids. CDR3 sequence (DNA): TGTGCCAGCTCACCACCGTCGGGAGGGGACAATGAGCAGTTCTTC. Amino acid sequence: CASSPPSGGDNEQFF.

V is TRBV5-1 and J is TRBJ2-2; D perhaps matches TRBD1 (6 bases). From germline, CDR1 is SGHRS and CDR2 YFSETQ. The CDR3 runs 15 residues. Trimming removed 3 bases from V and 0 bases from J, with 9 bases in between. As DNA, the CDR3 is TGCGCCAGCAGCTGGCGGACAGCGAACACCGGGGAGCTGTTTTTT. It yields the protein CASSWRTANTGELFF.

The sample holds many counts of this clonotype. The rearrangement uses TRBV2 and TRBJ1-1, with no clear D. CDR1 is SNHLY and CDR2 is FYNNEI in the germline V gene. Trimming took 0 bases from V and 1 from J, leaving 9 bases between them. This CDR3 is built from 15 residues. The CDR3 spells CASSEAWVGNTEAFF. The CDR3 DNA sequence: TGTGCCAGCAGTGAAGCTTGGGTAGGGAACACTGAAGCTTTCTTT.